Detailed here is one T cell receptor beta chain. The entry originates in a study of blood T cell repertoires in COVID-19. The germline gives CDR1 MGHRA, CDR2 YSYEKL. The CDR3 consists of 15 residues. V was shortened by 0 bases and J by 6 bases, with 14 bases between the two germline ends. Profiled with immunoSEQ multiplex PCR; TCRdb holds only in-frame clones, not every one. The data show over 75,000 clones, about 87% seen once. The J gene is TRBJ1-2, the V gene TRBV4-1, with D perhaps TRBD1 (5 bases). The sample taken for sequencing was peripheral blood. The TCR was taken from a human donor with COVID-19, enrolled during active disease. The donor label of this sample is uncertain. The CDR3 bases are TGCGCCAGCAGCCAAGATTGGCAGGGAAAGAATGGCTACACCTTC. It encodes CASSQDWQGKNGYTF.